This entry lists 27 T cell receptor beta chains sequenced from one sample in a study of cytomegalovirus exposure and HLA in healthy donors (dated by TCRdb to about 2017). The library was generated by the immunoSEQ multiplex PCR assay. The multiplex PCR relied on a mix of 60 forward primers for TCR Vbeta segments and 13 reverse primers for TCR Jbeta segments. TCRdb's version of the immuneACCESS table is confined to in-frame rearrangements and falls short of the full clone set. An unresolved V gene accounts for under half of the shortfall where checked; the remainder is of unknown origin. The sample records 93,000 or so clones, approximately 84% of which are singletons. The leading ten clones occupy roughly 5.5% of the sample. Sequenced material: PBMCs. The receptor set was obtained from a young woman in good health and CMV-seropositive.

The chain recombines TRBV5-8 with TRBJ1-1; D gene ambiguous. The V gene's germline CDR1 is SGHTS and CDR2 YDEGEE. The CDR3 loop spans 13 amino acids. Between the trimmed V and J ends, which lost 4 bases and 0 bases, there was a span of 7 bases. The CDR3 DNA follows: TGTGCCAGCAGCCCGGAGATGAACACTGAAGCTTTCTTT. Amino acid sequence: CASSPEMNTEAFF.

This clone was seen just once. Sequence at one end of the junction differs from germline and may be a read error. This chain connects TRBV4-1 to TRBJ1-5; a weak D match, TRBD1 (5 bases). The CDR3 extends over 18 amino acids. Germline V gives CDR1 MGHRA, CDR2 YSYEKL. The CDR3 bases are TGCGCCAGCAGCCAGAACCCGACAGTGGTTTACGGCAATCAGCCCCAGAATTTT. Protein sequence: CASSQNPTVVYGNQPQNF.

This clone was observed once. The genes are TRBV28 and TRBJ2-2, with D perhaps TRBD2 (5 bases). Trimming removed 10 bases at V and 6 bases at J, with 15 bases between. Germline-derived CDR1 and CDR2 are MDHEN and SYDVKM. The CDR3 length is 13 residues. Here the CDR3 DNA reads TGTGCCATCAAGACTACCAATGCCGGGGAGCTGTTTTTT. Translated: CAIKTTNAGELFF.

The V and J genes are TRBV27 and TRBJ2-1; 8 bases line up with TRBD2. The CDR3 sequence is 17 residues long. CDR1 and CDR2 (germline): MNHEY, SMNVEV (reference sequence). Unmatched junction bases numbered 15, after V lost 4 bases and J lost 7 bases. CDR3 sequence: CASSSQSSGKGLNEQFF. In nucleotides, the CDR3 is TGTGCCAGCAGTTCACAAAGTAGCGGGAAGGGTTTGAATGAGCAGTTCTTC.

This clone was detected once. The chain joins TRBV5-1 to TRBJ1-2, with a tentative D call TRBD1 (6 bases). The CDR3 consists of 17 residues. Germline values: CDR1 SGHRS, CDR2 YFSETQ. V was clipped by 0 bases and J by 5 bases, with 20 bases between them. The CDR3 spells CASSLGADSSDLYGYTF. As DNA, the CDR3 is TGCGCCAGCAGCTTGGGAGCGGACAGCTCTGATCTTTATGGCTACACCTTC. Looking up the rest from reference TRBV5-1 and TRBJ1-2 gives the full variable domain: KAGVTQTPRYLIKTRGQQVTLSCSPISGHRSVSWYQQTPGQGLQFLFEYFSETQRNKGNFPGRFSGRQFSNSRSEMNVSTLELGDSALYLCASSLGADSSDLYGYTFGSGTRLTVV.

In its sample, this clone was seen a few times. Distinct nucleotide sequences in the sample also encode this CDR3. The chain combines TRBV5-1 with TRBJ1-1; D call uncertain. This CDR3 spans 14 amino acids. Germline V gene lookup returns CDR1 SGHRS and CDR2 YFSETQ. V was clipped by 3 bases and J by 3 bases, with 12 bases between them. CDR3 loop: CASSSAGGYTEAFF. CDR3 sequence (DNA): TGCGCCAGCAGCTCGGCGGGCGGTTACACTGAAGCTTTCTTT.

J is TRBJ2-1 and V is TRBV27; a weak D match, TRBD2 (6 bases). Deletions cut 5 bases from V and 0 bases from J, with 14 bases between. The CDR3 sequence is 16 residues long. Germline V gene sequence: CDR1 MNHEY, CDR2 SMNVEV (reference sequence). The CDR3 sequence: CASSTLGGSSYNEQFF. DNA of the CDR3: TGTGCCAGCAGTACCCTCGGGGGTAGCTCCTACAATGAGCAGTTCTTC.

The V gene is TRBV6-5, the J gene TRBJ2-6; the D gene is possibly TRBD2 (6 bases). The V and J ends lost 2 bases and 2 bases respectively, with 10 bases between them. In germline, CDR1 is MNHEY, CDR2 SVGAGI. The length of the CDR3 is 16 residues. CDR3: CASSYLPGAGANVLTF. The CDR3 nucleotides are TGTGCCAGCAGTTACCTCCCGGGGGCTGGGGCCAACGTCCTGACTTTC.

The chain has TRBV29-1 and TRBJ1-1; no definite D call. Trimming cost V 0 bases and J 9 bases, with 17 bases left between them. This CDR3 region has 14 residues. The germline V gene encodes CDR1 SQVTM and CDR2 ANQGSEA. The CDR3 DNA reads as TGCAGCGTTGAAGATCGTGGCGCCGAGACACAAGCTTTCTTT. It yields the protein CSVEDRGAETQAFF.

This clone showed up just a few times. The rearrangement uses TRBV5-6 and TRBJ2-1; 14 bases match TRBD2. The J segment lost 9 bases and the V segment lost 3 bases, leaving 5 bases of the junction unmatched. CDR3 length equals 15 residues. CDR1 is SGHDT, CDR2 YYEEEE, per germline. The CDR3 spells CASSYGLAGGFEQFF. CDR3 in DNA: TGTGCCAGCAGCTATGGACTAGCGGGGGGATTTGAGCAGTTCTTC.

The rearrangement uses TRBV27 and TRBJ2-1; D might be TRBD2 (5 bases). V lost 6 bases and J lost 0, with 12 bases in between. Germline CDR1 MNHEY, CDR2 SMNVEV (reference sequence). The CDR3 has 15 amino acids. The CDR3 DNA follows: TGTGCCAGCAGCAAGAGAGGGAGCTCCTACAATGAGCAGTTCTTC. Amino acid sequence: CASSKRGSSYNEQFF.

The rearrangement links TRBV10-3 to TRBJ2-1, with TRBD1 matching 11 bases. This CDR3 has 17 residues. Germline V gives CDR1 ENHRY, CDR2 SYGVKD. V was clipped by 6 bases and J by 7 bases; unmatched bases: 14. The CDR3 nucleotides are TGTGCCATCAGAGACCCGGACAGGGGGCGACGATTAAATGAGCAGTTCTTC. It codes for CAIRDPDRGRRLNEQFF.

The J gene is TRBJ2-3, the V gene TRBV2, with D possibly TRBD2 on 5 matching bases. Germline V lookup: CDR1 SNHLY, CDR2 FYNNEI. The CDR3 has 14 residues. The CDR3 loop reads CASTTSRSTDTQYF. CDR3 bases: TGTGCTTCCACCACTAGTCGTAGCACAGATACGCAGTATTTT.

The chain has TRBV2 and TRBJ2-7; the D gene is possibly TRBD1 (6 bases). Germline CDR1 reads SNHLY; CDR2 reads FYNNEI. Trimming removed 6 bases at V and 4 bases at J, with 13 bases between. The CDR3 length is 13 residues. CDR3: CASRDFRGYEQYF. In DNA, the CDR3 is TGTGCCAGCAGGGATTTCAGGGGATACGAGCAGTACTTC.

This clone was seen a single time. The chain joins TRBV20-1 to TRBJ1-2; D is unresolved. V was cut by 3 bases and J by 5 bases, with 7 bases left in between. Per germline, CDR1 DFQATT and CDR2 SNEGSKA (reference sequence). The CDR3 consists of 11 residues. The CDR3 DNA is TGCAGTGCTAGGGTGGAGTATGGCTACACCTTC. Its translation: CSARVEYGYTF.

The chain is built from TRBV5-4 and TRBJ1-3; 7 bases agree with TRBD1. After removal of 1 base from V and 0 bases from J, the junction contained 7 bases not matched to a gene. Germline values: CDR1 SGHNT, CDR2 YYREEE (reference sequence). This CDR3 contains 17 residues. The CDR3 sequence: CASSLTNRGASGNTIYF. CDR3 in DNA: TGTGCCAGCAGCTTGACAAACAGGGGAGCCTCTGGAAACACCATATATTTT. The entire variable domain, with the rest obtained from reference TRBV5-4 and TRBJ1-3, is as follows: ETGVTQSPTHLIKTRGQQVTLRCSSQSGHNTVSWYQQALGQGPQFIFQYYREEENGRGNFPPRFSGLQFPNYSSELNVNALELDDSALYLCASSLTNRGASGNTIYFGEGSWLTVV.

This rearrangement joins TRBV29-1 to TRBJ1-2; TRBD1 matches 7 bases. Germline CDR1 reads SQVTM; CDR2 reads ANQGSEA. The CDR3 spans 16 residues. The J segment lost 4 bases and the V segment lost 3 bases, leaving 14 bases of the junction unmatched. CDR3 sequence (DNA): TGCAGCGTTGATAGAGTCTCCGGGACAGCGTTCTATGGCTACACCTTC. Residues: CSVDRVSGTAFYGYTF.

V and J are TRBV10-3 and TRBJ1-2; no reliable D call. This CDR3 spans 13 amino acids. V lost 7 bases to trimming and J lost 7 bases, with 16 bases between them. Germline loops: CDR1 ENHRY, CDR2 SYGVKD. The CDR3 bases are TGTGCCATCACCTCGAAAACAACTATTGGCTACACCTTC. This sequence encodes CAITSKTTIGYTF.

The CDR3 region is CASSPQQYPRYEQYF. The DNA of the CDR3 is TGTGCCAGCAGCCCGCAACAGTATCCCCGCTACGAGCAGTACTTC. The chain is built from TRBV11-2 and TRBJ2-7; D uncertain. The CDR3 runs 15 residues. Germline CDR1 reads SGHAT; CDR2 reads FQNNGV. Trimming left V 5 bases short and J 3 bases short, with 17 bases between.

This chain connects TRBV5-1 to TRBJ1-1; D is unclear. The germline V and J ends were trimmed by 4 bases and 5 bases, with 15 bases remaining between them. This CDR3 is built from 14 residues. Germline CDR1 is SGHRS and CDR2 is YFSETQ. The CDR3 loop reads CASSPSTRPTEAFF. In DNA, the CDR3 is TGCGCCAGCAGCCCGTCGACAAGGCCAACTGAAGCTTTCTTT.

This clone has a single count. This rearrangement joins TRBV6-1 to TRBJ2-7; D is perhaps TRBD1 (6 bases). The ends were cut back, 3 bases at V and 3 bases at J, with 9 bases in the middle. This CDR3 is 13 amino acids long. Germline assignment: CDR1 MNHNS and CDR2 SASEGT. The CDR3 sequence is CASSEQGGYEQYF. CDR3 sequence (DNA): TGTGCCAGCAGTGAGCAAGGGGGCTACGAGCAGTACTTC.

The chain couples TRBV28 to TRBJ1-1, with D hard to call. V was pared by 7 bases and J by 7 bases, with 10 bases between. The CDR3 loop spans 11 amino acids. Germline CDR1 is MDHEN and CDR2 is SYDVKM. The CDR3 coding sequence is TGTGCCAGCAAGGAGGGAATTGAAGCTTTCTTT. Its translation is CASKEGIEAFF.

The chain is built from TRBV5-4 and TRBJ2-5, with D possibly matching TRBD1 (5 bases). Germline loops: CDR1 SGHNT, CDR2 YYREEE (reference sequence). V was pared by 0 bases and J by 5 bases, with 11 bases between. There are 14 residues in the CDR3. The CDR3 reads CASSLVGAEETQYF. CDR3 nucleotides: TGTGCCAGCAGCTTGGTTGGGGCCGAGGAGACCCAGTACTTC.

The chain couples TRBV27 to TRBJ1-1; tentative D call: TRBD1 (6 bases). This CDR3 spans 16 amino acids. The germline V and J ends were trimmed by 4 bases and 1 base, with 16 bases remaining between them. Germline CDR1 MNHEY, CDR2 SMNVEV (reference sequence). CDR3 residues: CASSWGHPRKNTEAFF. CDR3 bases: TGTGCCAGCAGTTGGGGACATCCTCGGAAGAACACTGAAGCTTTCTTT.

The chain couples TRBV9 to TRBJ2-6, with D perhaps matching TRBD2 (7 bases). The V gene lost 3 bases and the J gene lost 1 base, with 11 bases spanning the gap. The CDR3 runs 16 residues. The V gene's germline CDR1 is SGDLS and CDR2 YYNGEE. CDR3 DNA: TGTGCCAGCAGCGAGAGGGGGGGTTCTGGGGCCAACGTCCTGACTTTC. Its protein product is CASSERGGSGANVLTF.

V is TRBV25-1 and J is TRBJ1-4, with D perhaps matching TRBD1 (5 bases). There are 12 residues in the CDR3. Per the germline V gene, CDR1 is MGHDK and CDR2 is SYGVNS. Between the trimmed V and J ends, which lost 4 bases and 8 bases, there was a span of 8 bases. CDR3 loop: CASSVGGEKLFF. The CDR3 DNA sequence: TGTGCCAGCAGTGTTGGGGGGGAAAAACTGTTTTTT.

The chain is built from TRBV4-1 and TRBJ1-2; no clear D gene. The CDR3 loop spans 15 amino acids. Germline V gene lookup returns CDR1 MGHRA and CDR2 YSYEKL. Trimming removed 4 bases at V and 0 bases at J, with 12 bases between. CDR3 in DNA: TGCGCCAGCAGCCCCCCGCCTGAGGCTAACTATGGCTACACCTTC. This translates into CASSPPPEANYGYTF.